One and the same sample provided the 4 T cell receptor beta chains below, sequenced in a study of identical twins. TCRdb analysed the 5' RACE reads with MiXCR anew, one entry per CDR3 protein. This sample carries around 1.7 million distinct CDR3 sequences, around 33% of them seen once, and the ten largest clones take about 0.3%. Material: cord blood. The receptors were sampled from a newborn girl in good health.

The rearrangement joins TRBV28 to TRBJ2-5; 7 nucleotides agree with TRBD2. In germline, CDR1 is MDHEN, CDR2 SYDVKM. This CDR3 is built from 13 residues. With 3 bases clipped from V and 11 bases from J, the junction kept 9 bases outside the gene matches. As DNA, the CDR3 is TGTGCCAGCAGTTTTGGGCTAGCGGAAGCGCAGTACTTC. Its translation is CASSFGLAEAQYF.

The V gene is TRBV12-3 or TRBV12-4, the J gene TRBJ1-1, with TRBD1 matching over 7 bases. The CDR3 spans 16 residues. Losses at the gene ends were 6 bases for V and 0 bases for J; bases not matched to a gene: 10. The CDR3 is CASRPGQLIMNTEAFF. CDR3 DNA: TGTGCCAGCAGGCCGGGACAGTTGATTATGAACACTGAAGCTTTCTTT.

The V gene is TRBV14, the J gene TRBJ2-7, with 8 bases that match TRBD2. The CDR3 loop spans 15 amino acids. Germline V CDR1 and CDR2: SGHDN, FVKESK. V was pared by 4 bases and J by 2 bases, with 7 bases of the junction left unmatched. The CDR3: CASSPGTRIPYEQYF. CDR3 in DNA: TGTGCCAGCAGCCCCGGGACTAGAATACCCTACGAGCAGTACTTC.

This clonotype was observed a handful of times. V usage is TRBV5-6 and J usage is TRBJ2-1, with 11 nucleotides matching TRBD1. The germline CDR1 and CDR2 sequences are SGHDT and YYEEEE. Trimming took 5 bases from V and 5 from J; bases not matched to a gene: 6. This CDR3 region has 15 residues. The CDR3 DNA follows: TGTGCCAGCAGTCATGGACAGGGGGCCCACAATGAGCAGTTCTTC. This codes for CASSHGQGAHNEQFF.